Below, 24 T cell receptor beta chains from the same sample are listed, as sequenced in a study of blood T cells in healthy people across ages. The second PCR ran roughly 7 to 12 cycles with a sample-barcoded 5' primer and J-beta primers. TCRdb itself ran the 5' RACE reads through MiXCR, one entry per CDR3 protein. The sample holds about 930,000 distinct CDR3 sequences, 25% to 30% seen once. The same data also contributed to another study, on T cells of mothers and their children.

The sample taken for sequencing was blood. Receptors were obtained from a woman aged 40 to 50 in good health.

A word on this clonotype: A much larger clone lies a single base off, so this may be a read error. The chain employs TRBV6-2 or TRBV6-3 and TRBJ2-4; TRBD1 agrees at 9 bases. The end of the DNA aligns better with TRBJ2-7, so the J call may be wrong. CDR1 and CDR2 from the germline V gene are MNHEY and SVGEGT. The CDR3 has 13 amino acids. CDR3 in amino acids: CASRYTGGFEQYF. The CDR3 region has the DNA TGTGCCAGCAGATATACAGGGGGCTTCGAGCAGTACTTC.

This clonotype occurred a few times. The rearrangement joins TRBV28 to TRBJ2-5, with a tentative D call TRBD1 (6 bases). The J call may be faulty, since TRBJ2-7 better matches the DNA end. The CDR3 extends over 14 amino acids. Germline V gives CDR1 MDHEN, CDR2 SYDVKM. For the CDR3, the DNA is TGTGCCAGCAGTGTCACAGGGAGTGGTAGCGAGCAGTACTTC. Translation: CASSVTGSGSEQYF.

This rearrangement joins TRBV14 to TRBJ2-2; 13 bases are shared with TRBD2. CDR3 length: 20 amino acids. Germline CDR1 reads SGHDN; CDR2 reads FVKESK. V dropped 1 base and J dropped 3; count of bases not matched to a gene: 11. The CDR3 DNA sequence: TGTGCCAGCAGCCAAGCCCCCCCGGGACTAGCGGGGAGATACACCGGGGAGCTGTTTTTT. Translation: CASSQAPPGLAGRYTGELFF.

The sample holds a few counts of this clonotype. J is TRBJ2-3 and V is TRBV2, with 7 bases that match TRBD2. Per germline, CDR1 SNHLY and CDR2 FYNNEI. The CDR3 is made up of 12 amino acids. The V and J ends lost 7 bases and 6 bases, in that order; junction bases with no gene match: 4. CDR3 nucleotides: TGTGCCAGCACCAGCGGGGCTGATACGCAGTATTTT. Protein sequence: CASTSGADTQYF.

This clonotype was observed a few times. The CDR3 is CSAQFTTRGNTGELFF. The CDR3 DNA reads TGCAGTGCCCAGTTCACCACCCGTGGGAACACCGGGGAGCTGTTTTTT. This rearrangement joins TRBV20-1 to TRBJ2-2; no clear D. V was clipped by 6 bases and J by 1 base, with 18 bases between them. Germline V gene sequence: CDR1 DFQATT, CDR2 SNEGSKA (reference sequence). The CDR3 contains 16 residues.

This clonotype was counted between two and nine times. The chain has TRBV12-3 or TRBV12-4 and TRBJ1-5; the D gene is possibly TRBD1 (6 bases). The CDR3 is 16 amino acids. V dropped 1 base and J dropped 7 bases, with 17 bases sitting between them. CDR3 DNA: TGTGCCAGCAGTTTAGTTACAGGGTCGGTAGGGCAGCCCCAGCATTTT. Amino acid sequence: CASSLVTGSVGQPQHF.

This clonotype was counted many times. The chain combines TRBV18 with TRBJ2-5; no definite D call. Between the trimmed V and J ends, which lost 3 bases and 1 base, there was a span of 9 bases. There are 14 residues in the CDR3. Germline CDR1 and CDR2: KGHSH and LQKENI. In DNA, the CDR3 is TGTGCCAGCTCACCTGGAATGGTCCAAGAGACCCAGTACTTC. It translates to CASSPGMVQETQYF.

There are many counts of this clonotype. The CDR3 sequence is CASSPQGGGGTYEQYF. CDR3 DNA sequence: TGTGCCAGCAGTCCCCAGGGTGGCGGGGGTACCTACGAGCAGTACTTC. This chain connects TRBV28 to TRBJ2-7; 7 positions match TRBD2. After removal of 5 bases from V and 2 bases from J, the junction contained 12 bases not matched to a gene. The CDR3 sequence is 16 residues long. Germline V gives CDR1 MDHEN, CDR2 SYDVKM.

The chain links TRBV20-1 to TRBJ1-3, with 7 bases lining up with TRBD1. CDR3 length: 14 amino acids. V shed 5 bases, J shed 2 bases, and the junction held 6 bases outside the gene matches. From germline, CDR1 is DFQATT and CDR2 SNEGSKA (reference sequence). DNA of the CDR3: TGCAGTGCTCGAGGGGGCCGGGCTGGAAACACCATATATTTT. This encodes CSARGGRAGNTIYF.

This clonotype was observed a few times. This may be a read error, as it is one base from a much larger clone. The chain is built from TRBV20-1 and TRBJ1-2; the D gene is possibly TRBD1 (5 bases). Per germline, CDR1 DFQATT and CDR2 SNEGSKA (reference sequence). The CDR3 is 14 residues long. The V gene lost 3 bases and the J gene lost 0 bases, with 11 bases spanning the gap. The CDR3 coding sequence is TGCAGTGCTAGGTTATCGACAGCTAACTATGGCTACACCTTC. As protein: CSARLSTANYGYTF.

At least ten counts were recorded for this clonotype. The V call is TRBV7-9, the J call TRBJ1-2; D remains unclear. The ends were cut back, 5 bases at V and 8 bases at J, with 15 bases in the middle. The CDR3 loop spans 13 amino acids. Germline-derived CDR1 and CDR2 are SEHNR and FQNEAQ (reference sequence). The CDR3 spells CASSPDGRSGYTF. The DNA of the CDR3 is TGTGCCAGCAGCCCCGACGGTCGTTCCGGCTACACCTTC.

Comments on this clonotype: A read error may explain this, as a much larger clone is one base away. V gene TRBV5-1 combines with J gene TRBJ1-2, with D hard to call. The CDR3 runs to 16 residues. CDR1 is SGHRS and CDR2 is YFSETQ in the germline V gene. In DNA, the CDR3 is TGCGCCAGCGGCTTGGGTAGGACGGAAGCCCGCTATGGCTACACCTTC. It yields the protein CASGLGRTEARYGYTF.

The V and J genes are TRBV11-3 and TRBJ2-1, with 14 bases aligning to TRBD2. The CDR3 consists of 16 residues. The germline CDR1 and CDR2 sequences are SGHNT and YENEEA. V gave up 3 bases and J gave up 7 bases; unmatched junction bases: 5. CDR3 nucleotides: TGTGCCAGCAGCTTGAGACTAGCGGGGGGGCAGAATGAGCAGTTCTTC. It yields the protein CASSLRLAGGQNEQFF.

This clonotype was observed a handful of times. V usage is TRBV7-3 and J usage is TRBJ2-7, with 8 bases aligning to TRBD1. The germline V gene encodes CDR1 SGHTA and CDR2 FQGTGA. Unmatched junction bases numbered 13, after V lost 5 bases and J lost 7 bases. CDR3 size: 15 residues. CDR3 sequence: CASSPSGQGREEQYF. The CDR3 nucleotides read TGTGCCAGCAGCCCGTCCGGACAGGGCCGGGAAGAGCAGTACTTC.

The chain carries TRBV7-2 and TRBJ1-1; no clear D gene. The V end lost 8 bases, the J end lost 0 bases, and 13 bases lay between the germline ends. Germline V gives CDR1 SGHTA, CDR2 FQGNSA. The CDR3 totals 14 residues. The CDR3 protein is CASLRQDLNTEAFF. The CDR3 region has the DNA TGTGCCAGCCTGAGGCAGGACTTGAACACTGAAGCTTTCTTT.

This clonotype was counted a single time. The gene calls are TRBV29-1 and TRBJ1-4, with D perhaps matching TRBD1 (5 bases). Germline assignment: CDR1 SQVTM and CDR2 ANQGSEA. This CDR3 spans 12 amino acids. V dropped 7 bases and J dropped 2 bases, with 8 bases sitting between them. The CDR3 DNA is TGCAGCGCAAGGGACACTAATGAAAAACTGTTTTTT. Amino acid sequence: CSARDTNEKLFF. Looking up the rest from reference TRBV29-1 and TRBJ1-4 gives the full variable domain: SAVISQKPSRDICQRGTSLTIQCQVDSQVTMMFWYRQQPGQSLTLIATANQGSEATYESGFVIDKFPISRPNLTFSTLTVSNMSPEDSSIYLCSARDTNEKLFFGSGTQLSVL.

The CDR3 loop reads CASSLGLAGANYNEQFF. As DNA, the CDR3 is TGTGCCAGCAGCTTAGGACTAGCGGGGGCCAACTACAATGAGCAGTTCTTC. The chain combines TRBV7-9 with TRBJ2-1, with 12 bases lining up with TRBD2. This CDR3 comprises 17 residues. With 1 base clipped from V and 3 bases from J, the junction kept 4 bases outside the gene matches. Per the germline V gene, CDR1 is SEHNR and CDR2 is FQNEAQ (reference sequence).

The chain carries TRBV12-3 or TRBV12-4 and TRBJ1-2; D is unresolved. Trimming shortened V by 3 bases and J by 0 bases, and 11 bases separated the two germline ends. This CDR3 is 15 amino acids long. CDR3 nucleotides: TGTGCCAGCAGTTTCGGGGTAACCCCTAACTATGGCTACACCTTC. This translates into CASSFGVTPNYGYTF.

In this sample, this clonotype turned up a few times. V usage is TRBV27 and J usage is TRBJ2-4; 12 bases are a match to TRBD2. This CDR3 is built from 14 residues. V lost 3 bases and J lost 14; bases outside the gene matches: 8. Germline-derived CDR1 and CDR2 are MNHEY and SMNVEV (reference sequence). CDR3 loop: CASSFSSGGAREYF. DNA for the CDR3: TGTGCCAGCAGTTTTTCTAGCGGGGGGGCCAGGGAGTACTTC.

Concerning this clonotype itself: A much bigger clone sits one base away, suggesting this may be a read error. The gene calls are TRBV24-1 and TRBJ2-5, with D uncertain. Matching the DNA end better, TRBJ2-7 makes the J call doubtful. Germline CDR1 KGHDR, CDR2 SFDVKD. The CDR3 runs to 13 residues. CDR3 loop: CATSNVNSYEQYF. Here the CDR3 DNA reads TGTGCCACCAGTAATGTAAATTCCTACGAGCAGTACTTC.

Regarding this clonotype: An end of the junction differs from the germline gene, which may be a read error. CDR3: CASSLAPSGGYGQYF. CDR3 nucleotides: TGTGCCAGCAGCTTAGCCCCTAGCGGGGGGTACGGGCAGTACTTC. V usage is TRBV7-2 and J usage is TRBJ2-7, with 11 bases identical to TRBD2. This CDR3 contains 15 residues. From germline, CDR1 is SGHTA and CDR2 FQGNSA.

This clonotype has only a few counts. This rearrangement joins TRBV5-1 to TRBJ1-2; weak D call: TRBD1 (5 bases). Germline V gives CDR1 SGHRS, CDR2 YFSETQ. Trimming took off 6 bases at V and 4 bases at J, with 13 bases between the two ends. The CDR3 consists of 13 residues. CDR3 coding DNA: TGCGCCAGCAACCGGGACGGGCTCTATGGCTACACCTTC. Protein: CASNRDGLYGYTF.

This clonotype was counted between two and nine times. This may arise from a read error, as a much more abundant clone is one base away. This chain joins TRBV4-1 and TRBJ2-1, with D perhaps TRBD1 (5 bases). The CDR3 is made up of 15 amino acids. Germline V lookup: CDR1 MGHRA, CDR2 YSYEKL. The CDR3 DNA sequence: TGCACCAGCAGCCAAACAGGTAGCTCCTACAATGAGCAGTTCTTC. Translation: CTSSQTGSSYNEQFF.

The chain carries TRBV6-2 or TRBV6-3 and TRBJ2-3, with TRBD2 matching over 13 bases. The CDR3 is 18 residues long. V lost 0 bases, J lost 7 bases, and 10 bases stayed unmatched. Germline CDR1 and CDR2: MNHEY and SVGEGT. The chain's CDR3 is CASSYSARGLAGVYTQYF. DNA for the CDR3: TGTGCCAGCAGTTACTCAGCTCGAGGACTAGCGGGGGTTTATACGCAGTATTTT.